The rows below give T cell receptor beta chains drawn from one sample of a study of CXCR3-negative and CXCR3-positive naive CD8 T cells. From the 5' RACE reads, TCRdb lists one entry per CDR3 protein and no DNA. The listing contains about 89,000 distinct CDR3 sequences. The specimen was naive CXCR3+ CD8+ T cells from blood. The receptors come from a human donor in good health. Some clones in this sample may be carry-over from other donors' samples. CDR3s include the opening cysteine and the closing phenylalanine or tryptophan. Each record gives: V gene, J gene, CDR3 protein.

TRBV6-2/TRBV6-3	TRBJ2-5	CASSSREETQYF
TRBV11-2	TRBJ1-3	CASGKRQISGNTIYF
TRBV28	TRBJ2-7	CASSLVGLRSYEQYF
TRBV27	TRBJ2-3	CASSYLPTGLATDTQYF
TRBV6-2/TRBV6-3	TRBJ1-1	CASSWTRGMNTEAFF
TRBV19	TRBJ1-1	CASIKVGGEGTEAFF
TRBV28	TRBJ2-4	CASGDLENIQYF
TRBV7-9	TRBJ1-1	CASSWDRPEEAFF
TRBV27	TRBJ1-2	CASSLGASGYGYTF
TRBV10-3	TRBJ2-1	CAISEAASGSNEQFF
TRBV7-9	TRBJ1-5	CASSSGGVNQPQHF
TRBV5-6	TRBJ2-3	CASSLDWAGGTDTQYF
TRBV29-1	TRBJ2-3	CSVGQDDTDTQYF
TRBV6-2/TRBV6-3	TRBJ2-1	CASLDSEDYLYNEQFF
TRBV10-3	TRBJ1-2	CAISPGPSNYGYTF
TRBV29-1	TRBJ2-7	CSVEEATGLAGIPSYEQYF
TRBV24-1	TRBJ2-6	CATRPGSGANVLTF
TRBV29-1	TRBJ2-2	CSVEVVLNTGELFF
TRBV7-9	TRBJ2-7	CASSLATLVSYGQYF
TRBV20-1	TRBJ1-3	CSARDWRSGNTIYF
TRBV5-1	TRBJ2-5	CASSDSSGSDETQYF
TRBV15	TRBJ2-7	CATSRYTDNTYEQYF
TRBV5-6	TRBJ2-1	CASSLGTGVYNEQFF
TRBV6-4	TRBJ2-1	CASSVLAGANNEQFF
TRBV4-2	TRBJ1-6	CASSQDDTLSPLHF
TRBV4-1	TRBJ2-7	CASSQENSQEQYF
TRBV11-2	TRBJ2-3	CASSLSFEGLVPDTQYF
TRBV15	TRBJ1-5	CATSRSTNSNQPQHF
TRBV28	TRBJ2-5	CASSLSWTALQETQYF
TRBV20-1	TRBJ2-1	CSARVPEVEQFF
TRBV14	TRBJ1-6	CASSQEGGQGSPLHF
TRBV19	TRBJ1-2	CASTPSAANYGYTF
TRBV9	TRBJ1-6	CASSPRPELTNSPLHF
TRBV11-2	TRBJ2-7	CASSLTADWEQYF
TRBV29-1	TRBJ2-1	CSVEVEGLGPYEQFF
TRBV20-1	TRBJ2-2	CSASAGDTGELFF
TRBV20-1	TRBJ2-7	CSARDRRQNDYEQYF